A selection of T cell receptor beta chains follows, all from one sample in a study of blood T cell repertoires in COVID-19. Using immunoSEQ multiplex PCR, the repertoire was profiled, and TCRdb retains in-frame clones only, with some absent. This table has tens of thousands of clones, roughly 86% appearing once. The sample taken for sequencing was peripheral blood. The receptors originated from a man aged 50 to 59 with active COVID-19. Both conserved end residues are part of each CDR3. A D gene is named only where the DNA matches it firmly. Clone size is shown for a subset of rows, as once, few, many or a class of expanded clone.

>NA|TRBJ1-1|13|NA|TRBV9
TGTGCCAGCAGCGTAGTCACTAACACTGAAGCTTTCTTT
CASSVVTNTEAFF
>once|TRBJ2-1|17|TRBD2|TRBV4-1
TGCGCCAGCAGCCGCGGGACTAGCGGGGCCCCGGGCAATGAGCAGTTCTTC
CASSRGTSGAPGNEQFF
>NA|TRBJ1-2|13|NA|TRBV12-3/TRBV12-4
TGTGCCAGCAGTCGGGGGATGGGCTATGGCTACACCTTC
CASSRGMGYGYTF
>NA|TRBJ2-5|14|TRBD1|TRBV5-1
TGCGCCAGCAACGATTGGGACAGCAAAGAGACCCAGTACTTC
CASNDWDSKETQYF
>NA|TRBJ1-1|14|NA|TRBV19
TGTGCCAGTAGTATCGTACAACAAAACACTGAAGCTTTCTTT
CASSIVQQNTEAFF
>NA|TRBJ2-2|15|TRBD2|TRBV18
TGTGCCAGCTCACCACCTAGCGGGAAGGCCGGGGAGCTGTTTTTT
CASSPPSGKAGELFF
>NA|TRBJ1-1|16|TRBD1|TRBV9
TGTGCCAGCAGCGTAGACAGGGGGCCCTTGAACACTGAAGCTTTCTTT
CASSVDRGPLNTEAFF
>NA|TRBJ2-2|15|NA|TRBV2
TGTGCCAGCAGTGTCGGGGAGCAGAACACCGGGGAGCTGTTTTTT
CASSVGEQNTGELFF
>NA|TRBJ1-1|14|TRBD1|TRBV5-1
TGCGCCAGCAGCCAGTCAGGGACAGGGGGTGAAGCTTTCTTT
CASSQSGTGGEAFF
>NA|TRBJ1-1|14|TRBD1|TRBV9
TGTGCCAGCAGCGAGACAGGGCGGAGTACTGAAGCTTTCTTT
CASSETGRSTEAFF
>NA|TRBJ2-3|16|TRBD2|TRBV7-9
TGTGCCAGCAGCTTAGCGCGGCCTAGCGGGACGGATACGCAGTATTTT
CASSLARPSGTDTQYF
>NA|TRBJ1-1|15|NA|TRBV6-5
TGTGCCAGCAGGGGACACCAAATAGGGGGCACTGAAGCTTTCTTT
CASRGHQIGGTEAFF
>NA|TRBJ2-3|14|NA|TRBV6-5
TGTGCCAGCGTTAAGACGGACTACACAGATACGCAGTATTTT
CASVKTDYTDTQYF
>NA|TRBJ2-3|13|NA|TRBV3-1/TRBV3-2
TGTGCCAGCAGCCAATCGGGCGGGCATACGCAGTATTTT
CASSQSGGHTQYF
>NA|TRBJ2-4|11|TRBD1|TRBV6-6
TGTGCCAGCAGCCTCCGGGACAGGGGTCCCTTC
CASSLRDRGPF
>NA|TRBJ2-3|13|TRBD2|TRBV6-6
TGTGCCAGCACCCCACGGGGGGCAGATACGCAGTATTTT
CASTPRGADTQYF
>NA|TRBJ2-2|16|TRBD2|TRBV24-1
TGTGCCACCAGTGATTCTGGACTAGCGGGATTGGGGGAGCTGTTTTTT
CATSDSGLAGLGELFF
>NA|TRBJ2-1|11|TRBD1|TRBV27
TGTGCCAGTCGGGACAGAACTCGGCAGTTCTTC
CASRDRTRQFF
>NA|TRBJ1-1|17|NA|TRBV18
TGTGCCAGCTCACCATGGGCACAGGGCTCAGCAAACACTGAAGCTTTCTTT
CASSPWAQGSANTEAFF
>NA|TRBJ1-1|11|NA|TRBV12-3/TRBV12-4
TGTGCCAGCAGTGAGACCGGGAAAGCTTTCTTT
CASSETGKAFF
>NA|TRBJ2-1|16|TRBD2|TRBV19
TGTGCCAGTAGTCGGACTAGCGGGAGTATCTACAATGAGCAGTTCTTC
CASSRTSGSIYNEQFF
>NA|TRBJ1-5|14|NA|TRBV18
TGTGCCAGCTCGCAGCAGGGTAGCAATCAGCCCCAGCATTTT
CASSQQGSNQPQHF
>NA|TRBJ2-3|14|NA|TRBV10-2
TGCGCCAGCAGTCCGGGGGTGAGCACAGATACGCAGTATTTT
CASSPGVSTDTQYF
>NA|TRBJ1-1|14|NA|TRBV7-9
TGTGCCAGCAGCTTAGCGCGAATGAACACTGAAGCTTTCTTT
CASSLARMNTEAFF
>NA|TRBJ1-1|11|NA|TRBV6-5
TGTGCCAGCCGAGGGCAGGAGGAAGCTTTCTTT
CASRGQEEAFF
>NA|TRBJ1-2|13|TRBD1|TRBV2
TGTGCCACCCTAGGACAGGTTAACTATGGCTACACCTTC
CATLGQVNYGYTF
>few|TRBJ1-5|14|TRBD1|TRBV29-1
TGCAGCGTCTCAACGACAGGGCTGAATCAGCCCCAGCATTTT
CSVSTTGLNQPQHF
>NA|TRBJ1-5|12|NA|TRBV12-5
TGTGCTAGTGGTTTGGGAGGTCAGCCCCAGCATTTT
CASGLGGQPQHF
>NA|TRBJ1-2|15|TRBD1|TRBV3-1/TRBV3-2
TGTGCCAGCAGCCAAAATTTGGGACAGGGAGAGGGCTACACCTTC
CASSQNLGQGEGYTF
>NA|TRBJ2-5|14|NA|TRBV2
TGTGCCAGCAGGGGAGACACGTACCAAGAGACCCAGTACTTC
CASRGDTYQETQYF
>NA|TRBJ2-1|15|TRBD1|TRBV5-5
TGTGCCAGCAGCTTAATGGACAGGGGTAATGATGAGCAGTTCTTC
CASSLMDRGNDEQFF
>NA|TRBJ2-1|11|NA|TRBV10-2
TGCGCCAGCAGTCAGGACAATGAGCAGTTCTTC
CASSQDNEQFF
>NA|TRBJ2-3|15|NA|TRBV24-1
TGTGCCACCAGTGATTTGCAGCGCGACACAGATACGCAGTATTTT
CATSDLQRDTDTQYF
>NA|TRBJ2-7|16|NA|TRBV27
TGTGCCAGCAGTTTATATTTCGGCAGAACTCCTAGCGAGCAGTACTTC
CASSLYFGRTPSEQYF
>NA|TRBJ2-3|13|NA|TRBV5-4
TGTGCCAGCAGCTCGGTCCAGGTGGATACGCAGTATTTT
CASSSVQVDTQYF
>NA|TRBJ1-1|13|NA|TRBV2
TGTGCCAGCACTGTTGGCTTTAACACTGAAGCTTTCTTT
CASTVGFNTEAFF
>NA|TRBJ2-7|15|NA|TRBV5-1
TGCGCCAGCAGCTTGGGTGTAGCTAAGTCCTACGAGCAGTACTTC
CASSLGVAKSYEQYF
>NA|TRBJ1-5|13|TRBD1|TRBV29-1
TGCAGCGCTGGACAGGGAGGCAATCAGCCCCAGCATTTT
CSAGQGGNQPQHF
>NA|TRBJ1-3|15|NA|TRBV11-2
TGTGCCAGCAGCCGACGGGGGGCGACTGGAAACACCATATATTTT
CASSRRGATGNTIYF
>NA|TRBJ1-1|16|NA|TRBV5-5
TGTGCCAGCAGCTATACCAAGGTGGGAGGAATAACTGAAGCTTTCTTT
CASSYTKVGGITEAFF
>few|TRBJ2-2|14|NA|TRBV28
TGTGCCAGCAGTGCGGTTCGGAACACCGGGGAGCTGTTTTTT
CASSAVRNTGELFF
>NA|TRBJ2-3|15|NA|TRBV7-2
TGTGCCAGCAGCTTAGACAGGGTTTCGACAGATACGCAGTATTTT
CASSLDRVSTDTQYF
>NA|TRBJ1-5|14|NA|TRBV20-1
TGCAGTGCTAGTCCCGGGAATAGCAATCAGCCCCAGCATTTT
CSASPGNSNQPQHF
>NA|TRBJ2-3|16|TRBD2|TRBV3-1/TRBV3-2
TGTGCCAGCAGCCAAGAAGTACTAGCGGGGGCAGATACGCAGTATTTT
CASSQEVLAGADTQYF
>NA|TRBJ2-4|14|NA|TRBV20-1
TGCAGTGCTAGTCCCAGCGGGCAACAAAACATTCAGTACTTC
CSASPSGQQNIQYF
>NA|TRBJ2-1|13|NA|TRBV7-2
TGTGCCAGCAGCTTAGACAGGTACAATGAGCAGTTCTTC
CASSLDRYNEQFF
>NA|TRBJ2-7|15|NA|TRBV29-1
TGCAGCGTTGGAGTTGTAGGAGGGCGCGGTGGCGAGCAGTACTTC
CSVGVVGGRGGEQYF
>NA|TRBJ2-5|11|TRBD2|TRBV19
TGTGCCAGTCGCGGGGGGGGGTCTCCGTACTTC
CASRGGGSPYF
>NA|TRBJ1-2|15|TRBD1|TRBV11-2
TGTGCCAGCAGCGTACCGGGACAGGGGTCCTATGGCTACACCTTC
CASSVPGQGSYGYTF
>NA|TRBJ1-2|14|NA|TRBV6-5
TGTGCCAGCAGTAAGACAGGTGATAACTATGGCTACACCTTC
CASSKTGDNYGYTF